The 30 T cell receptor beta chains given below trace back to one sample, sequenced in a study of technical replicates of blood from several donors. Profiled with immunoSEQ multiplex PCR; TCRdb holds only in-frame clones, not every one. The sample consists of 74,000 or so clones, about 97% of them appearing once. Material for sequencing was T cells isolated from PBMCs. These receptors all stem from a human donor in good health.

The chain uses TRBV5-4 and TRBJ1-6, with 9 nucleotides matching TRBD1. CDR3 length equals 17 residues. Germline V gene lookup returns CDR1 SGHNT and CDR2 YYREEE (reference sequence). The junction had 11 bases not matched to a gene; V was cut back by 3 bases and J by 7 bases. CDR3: CASSSLTGGVANSPLHF. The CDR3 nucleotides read TGTGCCAGCAGCTCGCTAACAGGGGGCGTTGCCAATTCACCCCTCCACTTT. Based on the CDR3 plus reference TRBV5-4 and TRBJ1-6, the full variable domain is ETGVTQSPTHLIKTRGQQVTLRCSSQSGHNTVSWYQQALGQGPQFIFQYYREEENGRGNFPPRFSGLQFPNYSSELNVNALELDDSALYLCASSSLTGGVANSPLHFGNGTRLTVT.

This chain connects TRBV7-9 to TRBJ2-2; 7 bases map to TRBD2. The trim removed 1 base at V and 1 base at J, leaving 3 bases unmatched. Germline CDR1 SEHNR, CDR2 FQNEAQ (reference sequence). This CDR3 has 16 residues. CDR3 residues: CASSLGSGVNTGELFF. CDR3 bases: TGTGCCAGCAGCTTAGGAAGCGGGGTGAACACCGGGGAGCTGTTTTTT.

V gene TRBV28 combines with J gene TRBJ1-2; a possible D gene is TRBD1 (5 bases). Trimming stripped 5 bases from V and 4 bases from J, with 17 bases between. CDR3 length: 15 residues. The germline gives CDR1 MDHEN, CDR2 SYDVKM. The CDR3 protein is CASSPPGLFSYGYTF. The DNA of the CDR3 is TGTGCCAGCAGTCCACCGGGACTGTTCTCCTATGGCTACACCTTC.

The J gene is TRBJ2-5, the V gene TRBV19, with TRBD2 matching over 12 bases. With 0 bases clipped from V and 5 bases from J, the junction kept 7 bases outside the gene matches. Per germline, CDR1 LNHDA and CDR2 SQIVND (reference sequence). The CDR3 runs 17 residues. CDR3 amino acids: CASSIEASGGAGETQYF. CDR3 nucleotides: TGTGCCAGTAGTATAGAGGCTAGCGGGGGGGCCGGGGAGACCCAGTACTTC.

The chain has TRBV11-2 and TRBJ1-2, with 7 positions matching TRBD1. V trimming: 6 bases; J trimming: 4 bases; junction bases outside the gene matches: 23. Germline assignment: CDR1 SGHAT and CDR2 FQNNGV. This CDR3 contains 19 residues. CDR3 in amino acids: CASRRDSRIRWGRGYGYTF. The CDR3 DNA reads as TGTGCCAGCAGGCGGGACAGTCGAATAAGATGGGGTCGTGGCTATGGCTACACCTTC.

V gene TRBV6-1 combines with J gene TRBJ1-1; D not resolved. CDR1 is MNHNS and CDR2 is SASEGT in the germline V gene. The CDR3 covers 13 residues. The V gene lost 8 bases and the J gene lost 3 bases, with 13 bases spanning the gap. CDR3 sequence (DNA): TGTGCCAGCCGATCGGAACTACACACTGAAGCTTTCTTT. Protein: CASRSELHTEAFF.

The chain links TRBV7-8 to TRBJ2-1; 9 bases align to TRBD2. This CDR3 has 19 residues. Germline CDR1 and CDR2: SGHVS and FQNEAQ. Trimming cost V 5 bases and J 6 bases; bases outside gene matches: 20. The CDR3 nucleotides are TGTGCCAGCAGCCCTCGGCGGGAGGGTGGTGTGCCCTGGGCCAATGAGCAGTTCTTC. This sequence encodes CASSPRREGGVPWANEQFF.

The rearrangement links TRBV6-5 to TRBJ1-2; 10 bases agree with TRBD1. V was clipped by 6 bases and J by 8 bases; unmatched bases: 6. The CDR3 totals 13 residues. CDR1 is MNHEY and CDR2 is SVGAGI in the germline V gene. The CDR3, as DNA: TGTGCCAGCAGCAAGACAGGGGGCATAGGCTACACCTTC. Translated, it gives CASSKTGGIGYTF.

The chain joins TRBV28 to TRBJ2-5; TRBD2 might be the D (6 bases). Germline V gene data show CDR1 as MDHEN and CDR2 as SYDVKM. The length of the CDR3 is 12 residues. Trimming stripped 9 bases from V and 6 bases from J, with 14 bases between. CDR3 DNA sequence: TGTGCCAGTCGACGGGACTCTAAGACCCAGTACTTC. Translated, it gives CASRRDSKTQYF.

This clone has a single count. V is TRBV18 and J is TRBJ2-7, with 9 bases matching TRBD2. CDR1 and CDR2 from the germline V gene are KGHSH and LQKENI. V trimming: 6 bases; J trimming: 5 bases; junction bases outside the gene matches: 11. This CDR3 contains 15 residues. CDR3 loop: CASSPGTSKANEQYF. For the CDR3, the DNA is TGTGCCAGCTCTCCCGGGACTAGCAAGGCGAACGAGCAGTACTTC.

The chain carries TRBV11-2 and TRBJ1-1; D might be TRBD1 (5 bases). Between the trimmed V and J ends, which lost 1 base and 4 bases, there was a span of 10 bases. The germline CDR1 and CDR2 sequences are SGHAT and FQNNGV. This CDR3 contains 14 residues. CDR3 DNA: TGTGCCAGCAGCTTAGGCGGGACCACCACTGAAGCTTTCTTT. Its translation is CASSLGGTTTEAFF. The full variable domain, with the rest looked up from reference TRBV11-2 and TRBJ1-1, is EAGVAQSPRYKIIEKRQSVAFWCNPISGHATLYWYQQILGQGPKLLIQFQNNGVVDDSQLPKDRFSAERLKGVDSTLKIQPAKLEDSAVYLCASSLGGTTTEAFFGQGTRLTVV.

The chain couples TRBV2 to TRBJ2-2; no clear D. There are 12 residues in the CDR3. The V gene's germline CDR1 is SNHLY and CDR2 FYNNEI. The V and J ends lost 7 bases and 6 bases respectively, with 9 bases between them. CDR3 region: CASKLLAGELFF. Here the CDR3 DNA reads TGTGCCAGCAAATTACTGGCCGGGGAGCTGTTTTTT.

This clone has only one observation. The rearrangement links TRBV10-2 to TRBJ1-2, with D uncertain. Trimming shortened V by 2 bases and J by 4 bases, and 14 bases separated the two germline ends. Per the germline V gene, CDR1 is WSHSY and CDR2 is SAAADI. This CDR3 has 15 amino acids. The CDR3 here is CASSEIRSPFYGYTF. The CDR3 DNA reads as TGCGCCAGCAGTGAGATCAGGTCTCCCTTCTATGGCTACACCTTC.

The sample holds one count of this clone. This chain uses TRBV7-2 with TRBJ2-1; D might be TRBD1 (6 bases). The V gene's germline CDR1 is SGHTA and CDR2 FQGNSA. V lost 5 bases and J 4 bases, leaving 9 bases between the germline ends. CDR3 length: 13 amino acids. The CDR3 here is CASSPGQYNEQFF. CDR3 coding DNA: TGTGCCAGCAGCCCCGGACAGTACAATGAGCAGTTCTTC.

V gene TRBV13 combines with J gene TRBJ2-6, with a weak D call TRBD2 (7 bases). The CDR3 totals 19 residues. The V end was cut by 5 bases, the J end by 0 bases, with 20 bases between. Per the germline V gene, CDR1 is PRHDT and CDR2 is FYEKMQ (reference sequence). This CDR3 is CASSPGVAGLTSGANVLTF. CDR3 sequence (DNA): TGTGCCAGCAGCCCAGGGGTAGCGGGCCTGACCTCTGGGGCCAACGTCCTGACTTTC.

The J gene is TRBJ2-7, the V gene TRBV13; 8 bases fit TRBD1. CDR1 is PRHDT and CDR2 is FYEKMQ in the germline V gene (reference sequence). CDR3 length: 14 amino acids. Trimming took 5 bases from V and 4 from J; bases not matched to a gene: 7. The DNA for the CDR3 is TGTGCCAGCAGCACCCGACAGGGGAGGTACGAGCAGTACTTC. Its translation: CASSTRQGRYEQYF.

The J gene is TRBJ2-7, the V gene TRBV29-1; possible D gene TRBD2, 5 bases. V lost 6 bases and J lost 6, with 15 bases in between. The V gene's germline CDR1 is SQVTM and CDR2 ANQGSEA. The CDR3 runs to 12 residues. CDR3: CSVPGSRGEQYF. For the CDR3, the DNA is TGCAGCGTCCCGGGGAGCCGGGGCGAGCAGTACTTC.

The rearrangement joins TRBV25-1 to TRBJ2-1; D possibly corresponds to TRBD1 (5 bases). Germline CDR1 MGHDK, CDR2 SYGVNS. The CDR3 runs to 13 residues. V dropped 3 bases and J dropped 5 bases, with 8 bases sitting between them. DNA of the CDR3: TGTGCCAGCAGTGATTGGGGCCACAATGAGCAGTTCTTC. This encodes CASSDWGHNEQFF.

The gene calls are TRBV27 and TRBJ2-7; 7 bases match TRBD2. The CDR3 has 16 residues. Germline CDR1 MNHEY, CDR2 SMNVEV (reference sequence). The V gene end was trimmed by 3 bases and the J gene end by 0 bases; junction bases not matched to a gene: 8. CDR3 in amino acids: CASSLTPSGASYEQYF. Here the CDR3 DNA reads TGTGCCAGCAGTTTGACACCCAGCGGGGCCTCCTACGAGCAGTACTTC.

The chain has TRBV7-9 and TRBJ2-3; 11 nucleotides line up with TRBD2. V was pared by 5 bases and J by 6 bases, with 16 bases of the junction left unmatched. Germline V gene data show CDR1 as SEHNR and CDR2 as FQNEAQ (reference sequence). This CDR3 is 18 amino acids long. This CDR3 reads CASSIGGNSGGALDTQYF. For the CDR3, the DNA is TGTGCCAGCAGCATAGGAGGGAATAGCGGGGGGGCATTGGATACGCAGTATTTT.

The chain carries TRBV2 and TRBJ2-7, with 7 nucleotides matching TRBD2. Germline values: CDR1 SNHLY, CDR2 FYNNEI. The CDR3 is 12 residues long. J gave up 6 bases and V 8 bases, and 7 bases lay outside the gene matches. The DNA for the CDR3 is TGTGCCAGCGATTATCAGCGGGGCGAGCAGTACTTC. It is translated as CASDYQRGEQYF.

The CDR3 nucleotides are TGCGCCAGCAGCCAAGCGACAGGCCCCCGCGGAAACACCATATATTTT. Its protein is CASSQATGPRGNTIYF. The chain links TRBV4-1 to TRBJ1-3, with D possibly matching TRBD1 (6 bases). This CDR3 is built from 16 residues. The germline CDR1 and CDR2 sequences are MGHRA and YSYEKL. The V and J ends lost 1 base and 4 bases respectively, with 14 bases between them.

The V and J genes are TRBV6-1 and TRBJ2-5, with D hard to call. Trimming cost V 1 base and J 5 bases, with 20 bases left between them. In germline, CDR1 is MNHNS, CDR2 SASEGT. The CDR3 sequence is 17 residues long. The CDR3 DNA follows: TGTGCCAGCAGTGAAGGGTCCTACATAGGTCTCGGGGAGACCCAGTACTTC. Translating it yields CASSEGSYIGLGETQYF.

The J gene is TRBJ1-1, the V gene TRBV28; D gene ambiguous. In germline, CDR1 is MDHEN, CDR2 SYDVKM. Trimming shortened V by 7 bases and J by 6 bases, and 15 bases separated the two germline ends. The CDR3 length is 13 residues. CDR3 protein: CASMVGAPSEAFF. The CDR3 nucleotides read TGTGCCAGCATGGTAGGAGCCCCCTCTGAAGCTTTCTTT.

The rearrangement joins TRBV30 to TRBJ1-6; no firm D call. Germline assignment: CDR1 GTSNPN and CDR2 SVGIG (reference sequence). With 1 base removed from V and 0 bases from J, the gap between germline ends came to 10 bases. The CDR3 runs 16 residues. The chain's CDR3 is CAWSAPPSSYNSPLHF. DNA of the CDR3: TGTGCCTGGAGTGCCCCTCCGAGCTCCTATAATTCACCCCTCCACTTT.

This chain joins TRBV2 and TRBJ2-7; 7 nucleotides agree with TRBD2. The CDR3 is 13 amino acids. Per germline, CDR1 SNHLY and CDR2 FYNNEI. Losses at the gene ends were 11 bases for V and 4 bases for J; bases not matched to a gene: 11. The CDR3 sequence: CAGGGTTRYEQYF. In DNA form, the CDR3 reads TGTGCCGGGGGAGGGACCACCAGATACGAGCAGTACTTC.

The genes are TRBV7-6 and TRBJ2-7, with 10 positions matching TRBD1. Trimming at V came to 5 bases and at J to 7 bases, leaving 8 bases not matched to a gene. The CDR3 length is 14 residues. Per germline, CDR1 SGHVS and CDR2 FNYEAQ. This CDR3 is CASSQGTGVWEQYF. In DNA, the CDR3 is TGTGCCAGCAGCCAGGGGACAGGGGTTTGGGAGCAGTACTTC.

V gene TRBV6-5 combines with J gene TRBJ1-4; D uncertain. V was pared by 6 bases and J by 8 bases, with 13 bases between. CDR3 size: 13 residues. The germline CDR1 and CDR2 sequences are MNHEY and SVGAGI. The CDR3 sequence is CASRKGGGEKLFF. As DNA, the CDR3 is TGTGCCAGCAGGAAAGGTGGAGGAGAAAAACTGTTTTTT.

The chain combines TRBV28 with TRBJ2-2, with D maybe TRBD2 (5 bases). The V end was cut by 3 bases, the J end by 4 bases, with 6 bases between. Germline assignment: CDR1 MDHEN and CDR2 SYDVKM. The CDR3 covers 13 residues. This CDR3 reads CASSLRVTGELFF. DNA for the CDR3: TGTGCCAGCAGTTTGAGGGTCACCGGGGAGCTGTTTTTT.

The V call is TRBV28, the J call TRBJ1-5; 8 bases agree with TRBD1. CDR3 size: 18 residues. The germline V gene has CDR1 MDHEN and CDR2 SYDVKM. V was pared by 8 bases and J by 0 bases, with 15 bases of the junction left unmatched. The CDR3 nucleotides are TGTGCCAGCCGGATAGGGACAGGAGACATATATAGCAATCAGCCCCAGCATTTT. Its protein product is CASRIGTGDIYSNQPQHF.